A selection of T cell receptor beta chains follows, all from one sample in a study of spatial heterogeneity in lung cancer. MiXCR, applied by TCRdb to the 5' RACE reads, yields one record per CDR3 protein. The table lists about 95,000 distinct CDR3 sequences, about 9.4% of them singletons. The sample consisted of PBMCs, taken at surgery. Receptors originate from a male donor with early-stage non-small cell lung cancer. Both conserved end residues are part of each CDR3. A D gene is named only where the DNA matches it firmly. Rows give clone size only sometimes, using once, few, many, or a class for an expanded clone.

J gene,V gene,clone size,D gene,CDR3 protein,CDR3 DNA
TRBJ2-3,TRBV9,few,NA,CACSVGGLSTDTQYF,TGTGCCTGCAGCGTAGGCGGCCTGAGTACCGATACGCAGTATTTT
TRBJ2-3,TRBV2,NA,NA,CASSVSTDTQYF,TGTGCCAGCTCGGTGTCCACAGATACGCAGTATTTT
TRBJ2-1,TRBV7-2,few,NA,CASSPRMASYNEQFF,TGTGCCAGCAGCCCGAGGATGGCCTCCTACAATGAGCAGTTCTTC
TRBJ2-7,TRBV29-1,NA,NA,CSVLTGSKIYEQYF,TGCAGCGTCCTGACAGGCTCTAAGATCTACGAGCAGTACTTC
TRBJ2-1,TRBV24-1,many,NA,CATSRRGDEQFF,TGTGCCACCAGTCGGCGGGGAGATGAGCAGTTCTTC
TRBJ1-3,TRBV7-9,many,NA,CASSLATGNTIYF,TGTGCCAGCAGCTTAGCGACTGGAAACACCATATATTTT
TRBJ2-3,TRBV5-1,few,NA,CASSLALSTDTQYF,TGCGCCAGCAGCTTGGCCTTGTCCACAGATACGCAGTATTTT
TRBJ1-4,TRBV6-5,NA,TRBD1,CASSYSAGGGEKLFF,TGTGCCAGCAGTTACTCGGCAGGGGGGGGTGAAAAACTGTTTTTT
TRBJ1-1,TRBV6-5,many,NA,CASSYSRQGITEAFF,TGTGCCAGCAGTTACTCCCGGCAGGGCATCACTGAAGCTTTCTTT
TRBJ2-3,TRBV28,many,NA,CASLMAASTDTQYF,TGTGCCAGCCTCATGGCAGCTAGCACAGATACGCAGTATTTT
TRBJ2-5,TRBV11-2,few,NA,CASSSSGQKETQYF,TGTGCCAGCAGCTCTAGTGGACAGAAAGAGACCCAGTACTTC
TRBJ2-7,TRBV4-2,NA,TRBD2,CASSRKAGESYEQYF,TGTGCCAGCAGCCGTAAAGCGGGAGAGTCCTACGAGCAGTACTTC
TRBJ2-1,TRBV11-2,many,NA,CASSFGGVNNEQFF,TGTGCCAGCAGCTTCGGTGGGGTGAACAATGAGCAGTTCTTC
TRBJ2-7,TRBV18,many,TRBD2,CASSPPGGRANYEQYF,TGTGCCAGCTCACCTCCGGGCGGGAGGGCCAACTACGAGCAGTACTTC
TRBJ1-5,TRBV10-3,many,NA,CAINTDSNQPQHF,TGTGCCATCAATACAGATAGCAATCAGCCCCAGCATTTT
TRBJ1-2,TRBV7-2,NA,NA,CASSLIVNYGYTF,TGTGCCAGCAGCTTAATAGTCAACTATGGCTACACCTTC
TRBJ2-3,TRBV28,many,TRBD1,CASSLTGGVADTQYF,TGTGCCAGCAGCCTTACAGGGGGCGTCGCAGATACGCAGTATTTT
TRBJ2-1,TRBV7-2,NA,TRBD2,CACSRDYHNEQFF,TGTGCCTGCAGCAGGGACTACCACAATGAGCAGTTCTTC
TRBJ2-1,TRBV6-6,NA,NA,CASSYPGRGNEQFF,TGTGCCAGCAGTTACCCGGGACGGGGCAATGAGCAGTTCTTC
TRBJ2-5,TRBV7-2,few,NA,CASSLVLETQYF,TGTGCCAGCAGCTTAGTGCTAGAGACCCAGTACTTC
TRBJ1-1,TRBV6-1,few,TRBD1,CASSGQGVTEAFF,TGTGCCAGCAGCGGACAGGGGGTCACTGAAGCTTTCTTT
TRBJ2-3,TRBV5-4,many,TRBD2,CASGGSSGTGDTQYF,TGTGCCAGCGGGGGATCAAGCGGGACCGGGGATACGCAGTATTTT
TRBJ1-3,TRBV29-1,few,TRBD1,CSVEGGGPGNTIYF,TGCAGCGTTGAAGGAGGGGGCCCTGGAAACACCATATATTTT
TRBJ2-2,TRBV28,many,NA,CASSDGRGYGGELFF,TGTGCCAGCAGCGACGGGCGCGGGTATGGCGGGGAGCTGTTTTTT
TRBJ2-7,TRBV12-3/TRBV12-4,many,NA,CASSMGGAGREQYF,TGTGCCAGCAGTATGGGGGGAGCGGGTCGGGAGCAGTACTTC
TRBJ2-3,TRBV6-6,NA,NA,CASTLRADTQYF,TGTGCCAGCACCTTAAGGGCGGATACGCAGTATTTT